Following are 24 T cell receptor beta chains from one sample sequenced in a study of T cells after yellow fever vaccination. MiXCR, applied by TCRdb to the 5' RACE reads, yields one record per CDR3 protein. In the table there are 280,000 or so distinct CDR3 sequences, less than 9.5% of which are singletons. The sequences come from CD4+ T cells sorted from PBMCs, collected 5 days after the yellow fever booster vaccination. The receptor set was obtained from a man between 18 and 29 years old who received the YFV17D yellow fever vaccine.

In its sample, this clonotype was seen many times. The chain combines TRBV7-3 with TRBJ2-5, with 9 bases fitting TRBD2. The CDR3 runs to 14 residues. Unmatched junction bases numbered 7, after V lost 8 bases and J lost 3 bases. CDR1 is SGHTA, CDR2 FQGTGA, per germline. CDR3 bases: TGTGCCAGCTCGCCAGCGGGGGGAGAAGAGACCCAGTACTTC. Translated: CASSPAGGEETQYF.

The chain couples TRBV12-3 or TRBV12-4 to TRBJ2-5; a possible D gene is TRBD2 (5 bases). This CDR3 comprises 14 residues. Between the trimmed V and J ends, which lost 4 bases and 4 bases, there was a span of 13 bases. CDR3 nucleotide sequence: TGTGCCAGCAGTTCTCCCTGGGGAGTAGAGACCCAGTACTTC. This gives the protein CASSSPWGVETQYF.

This clonotype was found a few times. The chain uses TRBV7-2 and TRBJ2-7; D might be TRBD2 (5 bases). The CDR3 consists of 13 residues. Trimming pared 4 bases from V and 5 bases from J, leaving 12 bases between. The germline V gene has CDR1 SGHTA and CDR2 FQGNSA. CDR3 amino acids: CASSSGVWNEQYV. The DNA of the CDR3 is TGTGCCAGCAGCTCCGGGGTTTGGAACGAGCAGTACGTC.

In this sample, this clonotype turned up a few times. The chain combines TRBV6-5 with TRBJ2-7; weak D call: TRBD1 (6 bases). Germline values: CDR1 MNHEY, CDR2 SVGAGI. Trimming left V 3 bases short and J 4 bases short, with 13 bases between. The CDR3 is made up of 14 amino acids. CDR3 bases: TGTGCCAGCAGTTATCGACAGGTCGGTTACGAGCAGTACTTC. It translates to CASSYRQVGYEQYF.

This clonotype was seen more than once but under ten times. The chain combines TRBV7-2 with TRBJ2-5; D unresolved. V lost 8 bases and J lost 2, with 6 bases in between. The germline V gene encodes CDR1 SGHTA and CDR2 FQGNSA. This CDR3 region has 11 residues. CDR3 region: CASGLQETQYF. In DNA form, the CDR3 reads TGTGCCAGCGGGTTGCAAGAGACCCAGTACTTC. The full variable domain, in which reference TRBV7-2 and TRBJ2-5 provide the parts outside the CDR3, is GAGVSQSPSNKVTEKGKDVELRCDPISGHTALYWYRQSLGQGLEFLIYFQGNSAPDKSGLPSDRFSAERTGGSVSTLTIQRTQQEDSAVYLCASGLQETQYFGPGTRLLVL.

This clonotype was observed a few times. V usage is TRBV2 and J usage is TRBJ1-6; 8 nucleotides align to TRBD1. The CDR3 is 14 residues long. Germline trimming cut 5 bases from V and 10 bases from J; bases unmatched to any gene: 7. CDR1 and CDR2 (germline): SNHLY, FYNNEI. The CDR3 coding sequence is TGTGCCAGCAGTTCGGCAGGGGGCTCGTCACCCCTCCACTTT. Translation gives CASSSAGGSSPLHF.

The gene calls are TRBV7-3 and TRBJ2-2; tentative D call: TRBD2 (6 bases). In germline, CDR1 is SGHTA, CDR2 FQGTGA. Trimming shortened V by 6 bases and J by 5 bases, and 19 bases separated the two germline ends. The CDR3 runs 16 residues. CDR3 protein: CASSPTTGAGTGELFF. The CDR3 nucleotides are TGTGCCAGCAGTCCCACGACTGGTGCGGGGACCGGGGAGCTGTTTTTT.

The sample holds many counts of this clonotype. The chain uses TRBV5-6 and TRBJ2-3, with D possibly being TRBD2 (6 bases). The CDR3 contains 16 residues. The V gene lost 5 bases and the J gene lost 0 bases, with 16 bases spanning the gap. Germline CDR1 SGHDT, CDR2 YYEEEE. CDR3 sequence: CASRRYPGESTDTQYF. CDR3 DNA: TGTGCCAGCAGAAGGTACCCGGGGGAGAGCACAGATACGCAGTATTTT.

This clonotype has just a few counts. This chain connects TRBV6-2 or TRBV6-3 to TRBJ1-1; D unclear. Germline CDR1 reads MNHEY; CDR2 reads SVGEGT. The CDR3 is 16 residues long. Trimming cost V 5 bases and J 0 bases, with 16 bases left between them. CDR3 amino acids: CASSNPDWTMNTEAFF. The CDR3, as DNA: TGTGCCAGCAGTAACCCCGACTGGACCATGAACACTGAAGCTTTCTTT.

The V gene is TRBV12-3 or TRBV12-4, the J gene TRBJ2-2; either TRBD1 or TRBD2 may supply D (5 bases each). V dropped 8 bases and J dropped 2 bases, with 9 bases sitting between them. The CDR3 loop spans 13 amino acids. The CDR3 bases are TGTGCCAGCGGGGGACGAAACACCGGGGAGCTGTTTTTT. This translates into CASGGRNTGELFF.

Turning to this clonotype: A read error is likely, as this CDR3 ends without the conserved phenylalanine or tryptophan. The rearrangement links TRBV23-1 to TRBJ2-5; no reliable D call. TRBV23-1 is labeled an ORF, and its function is uncertain. Between the trimmed V and J ends, which lost 0 bases and 2 bases, there was a span of 13 bases. This CDR3 spans 16 amino acids. The CDR3 DNA follows: TGCGCCAGCAGTCAATCAGCAGGCTACCCACAAGAGACCCAGTACCTC. This encodes CASSQSAGYPQETQYL.

The chain uses TRBV7-6 and TRBJ1-1, with D unresolved. With 5 bases removed from V and 3 bases from J, the gap between germline ends came to 13 bases. CDR3 length equals 14 residues. The germline V gene has CDR1 SGHVS and CDR2 FNYEAQ. The CDR3 bases are TGTGCCAGCAGCGCGAGGATAGGGCACACTGAAGCTTTCTTT. Its protein product is CASSARIGHTEAFF. The full variable domain, completed using reference TRBV7-6 and TRBJ1-1, is GAGVSQSPRYKVTKRGQDVALRCDPISGHVSLYWYRQALGQGPEFLTYFNYEAQQDKSGLPNDRFSAERPEGSISTLTIQRTEQRDSAMYRCASSARIGHTEAFFGQGTRLTVV.

In this sample, this clonotype turned up a few times. V and J are TRBV20-1 and TRBJ2-3, with 14 bases lining up with TRBD2. The length of the CDR3 is 16 residues. The V gene's germline CDR1 is DFQATT and CDR2 SNEGSKA (reference sequence). The trim removed 6 bases at V and 3 bases at J, leaving 8 bases unmatched. CDR3: CSAPTSGGAGTDTQYF. CDR3 in DNA: TGCAGTGCGCCGACTAGCGGGGGGGCTGGAACAGATACGCAGTATTTT.

The table lists this clonotype with a few counts. V and J are TRBV7-2 and TRBJ1-1; D unclear. The CDR3 runs to 13 residues. From germline, CDR1 is SGHTA and CDR2 FQGNSA. Trimming removed 8 bases at V and 0 bases at J, with 10 bases between. The CDR3: CASCLRLNTEAFF. The CDR3 DNA reads as TGTGCCAGCTGCCTCCGACTGAACACTGAAGCTTTCTTT.

The genes are TRBV20-1 and TRBJ1-3; TRBD1 might be the D (6 bases). The V gene's germline CDR1 is DFQATT and CDR2 SNEGSKA (reference sequence). This CDR3 contains 16 residues. V gave up 0 bases and J gave up 4 bases, with 16 bases separating them. The DNA of the CDR3 is TGCAGTGCTAGAGATCGAGGGCACAGGGCAGGAAACACCATATATTTT. Encoded protein: CSARDRGHRAGNTIYF.

This clonotype was observed many times. The chain uses TRBV5-1 and TRBJ2-3; D not resolved. Germline V gene lookup returns CDR1 SGHRS and CDR2 YFSETQ. CDR3 length: 17 amino acids. Between the trimmed V and J ends, which lost 0 bases and 4 bases, there was a span of 18 bases. This CDR3 is CASSLAFTSRASDTQYF. DNA of the CDR3: TGCGCCAGCAGCTTGGCCTTCACATCTAGAGCCTCAGATACGCAGTATTTT.

In this sample, this clonotype turned up a few times. The chain uses TRBV9 and TRBJ2-5; D is possibly TRBD1 (5 bases). This CDR3 region has 16 residues. V gave up 0 bases and J gave up 5 bases, with 17 bases separating them. Germline V gives CDR1 SGDLS, CDR2 YYNGEE. CDR3 in DNA: TGTGCCAGCAGCGTAGCTGGGGCTAGTGGTGTGGAGACCCAGTACTTC. Its translation is CASSVAGASGVETQYF.

This clonotype was detected only a few times. The chain recombines TRBV5-4 with TRBJ1-1; D might be TRBD1 (5 bases). Germline CDR1 is SGHNT and CDR2 is YYREEE (reference sequence). V was shortened by 2 bases and J by 8 bases, with 13 bases between the two germline ends. The CDR3 length is 13 residues. CDR3 residues: CASSFPGWAEAFF. In DNA, the CDR3 is TGTGCCAGCAGCTTCCCAGGGTGGGCGGAAGCTTTCTTT.

The V and J genes are TRBV15 and TRBJ2-3, with unresolved D. Germline lookup yields CDR1 LNHNV and CDR2 YYDKDF (reference sequence). The CDR3 totals 18 residues. Trimming shortened V by 0 bases and J by 5 bases, and 21 bases separated the two germline ends. CDR3 in DNA: TGTGCCACCAGCAGAGATGGCCCCACAAGGGAACTCCAAGATACGCAGTATTTT. This sequence encodes CATSRDGPTRELQDTQYF.

The chain recombines TRBV5-4 with TRBJ1-2; D gene ambiguous. Germline V gene sequence: CDR1 SGHNT, CDR2 YYREEE (reference sequence). The V gene lost 6 bases and the J gene lost 0 bases, with 15 bases spanning the gap. CDR3 length: 15 residues. The CDR3 loop is CASTSEPTANYGYTF. CDR3 coding DNA: TGTGCCAGCACATCCGAACCAACAGCTAACTATGGCTACACCTTC.

The CDR3 here is CASSLLPRAKSTDTQYF. The CDR3 DNA reads TGCGCCAGCAGCCTGCTCCCTCGAGCGAAGAGCACAGATACGCAGTATTTT. The genes are TRBV4-3 and TRBJ2-3; D remains ambiguous. Germline CDR1 LGHNA, CDR2 YSLEER. The CDR3 has 17 residues. The ends were cut back, 4 bases at V and 0 bases at J, with 17 bases in the middle.

The chain uses TRBV12-3 or TRBV12-4 and TRBJ1-2; weak D call: TRBD1 (6 bases). Trimming removed 5 bases at V and 5 bases at J, with 12 bases between. This CDR3 spans 13 amino acids. The CDR3 nucleotides are TGTGCCAGCAGTCGACAGGATGGTTATGGCTACACCTTC. Amino acid sequence: CASSRQDGYGYTF.

This clonotype turned up a few times. The chain joins TRBV7-9 to TRBJ2-3; 7 positions agree with TRBD1. CDR3 length equals 14 residues. Trimming removed 5 bases from V and 5 bases from J; junction bases left unmatched: 7. The V gene's germline CDR1 is SEHNR and CDR2 FQNEAQ (reference sequence). The CDR3 protein is CASSGRGLKDTQYF. The DNA for the CDR3 is TGTGCCAGCAGCGGCAGGGGGTTAAAAGATACGCAGTATTTT.

The chain combines TRBV5-4 with TRBJ2-6; D is unresolved. This CDR3 has 14 amino acids. V lost 0 bases and J lost 2, with 3 bases in between. CDR1 SGHNT and CDR2 YYREEE come from the germline V gene (reference sequence). The CDR3 loop is CASSLGTGANVLTF. CDR3 bases: TGTGCCAGCAGCTTGGGTACTGGGGCCAACGTCCTGACTTTC.